This TCR beta chain was sequenced during a study of identical twins. Healthy Caucasians were all of the donors. This clonotype was recorded a few times. What it recognizes is unknown. V was pared by 10 bases and J by 5 bases, with 23 bases between. Germline CDR1 ENHRY, CDR2 SYGVKD. The CDR3 consists of 15 residues. Study observations and caveats: Cross-sectional statistics, not tracking of the same donors, supported the conclusions. Invariant MAIT and iNKT cells may have partly biased zero-insertion analyses.

Each cDNA held unique molecular identifiers, and template switching gave it a universal primer site. One entry per CDR3 protein, called by TCRdb with MiXCR from the 5' RACE reads. The sample has 540,000 or so distinct CDR3 sequences; around 20% are singletons. These same records also appear under a second study, on yellow fever vaccine responses in identical twins.

The rearrangement uses TRBV10-3 and TRBJ1-2, with D tentatively TRBD1 (5 bases). This clonotype originated in a woman aged 18-29 years in good health. Material: CD4+ T cells sorted from blood. CDR3 region: CATSEPLRDGYGYTF. CDR3 sequence (DNA): TGTGCCACATCAGAGCCCCTCCGGGACGGGTATGGCTACACCTTC.